The following is a TCR beta chain sequence with its context. Its antigen is currently not known. Base qualities were left out, and no much larger clone turns up one base away. The data were obtained in a study of Ad26.COV2.S vaccination and SARS-CoV-2 variants (dated by TCRdb to about 2021). With respect to the entire study: Vaccine-arm donors came from COV1001, a multicentre, randomized, double-blind, placebo-controlled phase I-IIa trial of Ad26.COV2.S in healthy adults. Participants in the trial were split at random into five groups of five each, receiving low-dose or high-dose Ad26.COV2.S once or twice, or else placebo on both occasions. The specificity and breadth of SARS-CoV-2-reactive T cell receptors after Ad26.COV2.S vaccination were assessed by TCRbeta repertoire sequencing. Investigators remained blinded to trial group allocation during experiments and outcome assessment. The TCR-sequenced set comprised around 30 samples: some 20 Ad26.COV2.S vaccine recipients, 5 placebo recipients and 8 SARS-CoV-2 convalescent individuals. Ad26.COV2.S was given intramuscularly at 5x10^10 or 1x10^11 viral particles, as a single shot or as two shots 56 days apart. Broad study findings and their caveats: Substantial breadth of spike-specific CD8+ and CD4+ T cell responses was reported after vaccination. Comparing responses between vaccine doses or regimens was not something the study was powered to do. Non-spike TCR breadth was comparable between vaccine and placebo recipients, consistent with the vaccine containing only spike. The authors noted that the TCR breadth and depth analyses may have underestimated total T cell responses. Ad26.COV2.S recipients had higher spike-specific TCR breadth than placebo recipients (P = 0.0014).

Reading the label with the study, this specimen's treatment or condition is: 19 received Ad26.COV2.S at low or high dose, single or two shots; 5 received placebo; per-sample allocation not given. For vaccine and placebo recipients, repertoires were sequenced using samples collected on day 63 after the first injection. Cohort 1b enrolled about two dozen adults aged 18-55 years at a single site in Boston, USA, between 29 July and 7 August 2020. Ad26.COV2.S was a replication-incompetent adenovirus type 26 vector expressing a prefusion-stabilized SARS-CoV-2 spike protein from the original Wuhan strain. The immunoSEQ Assay was used to sequence TCRbeta CDR3 regions. After extraction, genomic DNA underwent amplification by bias-controlled multiplex PCR, followed by high-throughput sequencing. On the study's bioinformatics: To quantify the absolute abundance of each unique TCRbeta CDR3 region, sequences were collapsed and filtered. T cell fraction was estimated by normalizing TCRbeta template counts to usable DNA, which was measured by amplifying reference genes present in all nucleated cells. Repertoire TCRs were annotated as SARS-CoV-2-specific by exact matching of V gene, CDR3 amino acid sequence and J gene to a known reactive TCR set. The reference SARS-CoV-2 TCR set came from MIRA and was filtered for enrichment in COVID-19-positive ImmuneCODE repertoires, removing public or cross-reactive TCRs. Using the MIRA antigens, annotated TCRs were further analysed by specific ORF or by position within an ORF. Breadth was defined as annotated unique rearrangements over total unique productive rearrangements; depth was the summed frequency of those rearrangements. Two-sided Wilcoxon rank-sum tests were used to compare TCR breadth between groups. TCRdb stores this immuneACCESS table with in-frame sequences only. Part of the clones is absent; in the studies checked, under half of the shortfall reflects unresolved V genes, and no reason is known for the rest. V and J calls and clone size follow that table, whereas D and trimming were derived from the DNA. The sample table lists about 430,000 clones, 75% to 95% of them with a count of one. Together, the top ten hold more than 9% of the sample.

The starting material was peripheral blood, obtained in a trial of Ad26.COV2.S vaccine versus placebo. This TCR derives from a person between 18 and 65 years old who received the Ad26.COV2.S COVID-19 vaccine or a placebo.

DNA sequence: TGTGCCAGTAGTATAGGACAGGGAGGAGGCTATGGCTACACCTTC. Translated, this is CASSIGQGGGYGYTF. The receptor chain draws on TRBV19 and TRBJ1-2; 7 of the junction bases match TRBD1. For this chain, trimming is 1 base at the V end and 4 bases at the J end, and the number of junction bases without a gene match is 6. CDR1 and CDR2, per the germline V gene (reference sequence), are LNHDA and SQIVND. The CDR3 goes from the cysteine to the phenylalanine over 15 residues. The retained sequence is limited to the CDR3, 45 bases, with the frame set at the first base. Where the CDR3 stops, the reference TRBV19 and TRBJ1-2 genes take over; the full variable domain is DGGITQSPKYLFRKEGQNVTLSCEQNLNHDAMYWYRQDPGQGLRLIYYSQIVNDFQKGDIAEGYSVSREKKESFPLTVTSAQKNPTAFYLCASSIGQGGGYGYTFGSGTRLTVV.